This TCR beta chain comes out of a study of control samples from healthy donors and cancer patients. The method was immunoSEQ multiplex PCR; TCRdb's version includes in-frame clones alone and lacks a portion of them. The table records 100,000 to 150,000 clones, 85% to 95% of them present only once. This clone came up a few times. The CDR3 contains 14 residues. Trimming cost V 7 bases and J 1 base; bases outside gene matches: 7. Germline CDR1 reads SNHLY; CDR2 reads FYNNEI. J is TRBJ2-7 and V is TRBV2, with 7 bases matching TRBD1. The sample was PBMCs. The TCR originated in an elderly man with head and neck cancer. The CDR3: CASKGTANSYEQYF. Written as DNA, the CDR3 is TGTGCCAGCAAGGGGACAGCCAATTCCTACGAGCAGTACTTC.